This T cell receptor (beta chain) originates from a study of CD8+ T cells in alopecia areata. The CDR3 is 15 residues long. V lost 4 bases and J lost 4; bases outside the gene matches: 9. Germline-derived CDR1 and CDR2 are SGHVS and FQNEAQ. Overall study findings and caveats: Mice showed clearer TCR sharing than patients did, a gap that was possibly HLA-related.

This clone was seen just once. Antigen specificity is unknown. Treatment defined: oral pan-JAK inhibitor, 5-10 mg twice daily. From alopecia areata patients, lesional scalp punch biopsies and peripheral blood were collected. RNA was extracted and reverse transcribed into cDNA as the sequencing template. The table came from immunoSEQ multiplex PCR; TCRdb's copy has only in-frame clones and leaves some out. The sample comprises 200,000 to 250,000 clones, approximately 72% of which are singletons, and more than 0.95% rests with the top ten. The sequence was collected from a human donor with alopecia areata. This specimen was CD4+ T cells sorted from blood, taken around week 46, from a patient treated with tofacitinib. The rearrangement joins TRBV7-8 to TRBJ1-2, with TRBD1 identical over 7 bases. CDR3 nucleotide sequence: TGTGCCAGCAGCTCAACGGGACAGAGAATCTATGGCTACACCTTC. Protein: CASSSTGQRIYGYTF.